The 5 T cell receptor beta chains below were found in one sample sequenced in a study of blood T cells in healthy people across ages. A J-beta primer mix and a sample-barcoded 5' primer were used in a second PCR of roughly 7 to 12 cycles. MiXCR, run by TCRdb on the 5' RACE reads, gives a single entry per CDR3 protein. Counted here are roughly 1,000,000 distinct CDR3 sequences, approximately 25% occurring once; the ten biggest clones make up around 0.75%. The same sample was also studied in work on T cells of mothers and their children.

Input material: blood. Receptors originate from a girl aged 2 to 9 in good health.

In its sample, this clonotype was seen a few times. This sequence joins TRBV7-9 and TRBJ2-3; 8 nucleotides align to TRBD2. The CDR3 has 14 amino acids. CDR1 is SEHNR and CDR2 is FQNEAQ in the germline V gene (reference sequence). Germline trimming cut 3 bases from V and 4 bases from J; bases unmatched to any gene: 3. In DNA, the CDR3 is TGTGCCAGCAGCTTCGGACTAGCAGCAGATACGCAGTATTTT. This gives the protein CASSFGLAADTQYF.

The CDR3 spells CASRSTSGGSDEQFF. The CDR3 bases are TGTGCCAGCAGATCCACTAGCGGGGGGTCCGATGAGCAGTTCTTC. This chain uses TRBV7-9 with TRBJ2-1; 12 nucleotides match TRBD2. The CDR3 runs 15 residues. Germline lookup yields CDR1 SEHNR and CDR2 FQNEAQ (reference sequence). V gave up 6 bases and J gave up 8 bases; unmatched junction bases: 8.

This clonotype showed up just a few times. The chain has TRBV7-8 and TRBJ1-5, with a tentative D call TRBD1 (5 bases). Germline assignment: CDR1 SGHVS and CDR2 FQNEAQ. The CDR3 loop spans 16 amino acids. V was pared by 5 bases and J by 6 bases, with 20 bases between. Here the CDR3 reads CASSPAQAGFSQPQHF. Here the CDR3 DNA reads TGTGCCAGCAGCCCGGCGCAGGCAGGGTTTAGTCAGCCCCAGCATTTT.

V usage is TRBV11-2 and J usage is TRBJ2-1; D possibly matches TRBD1 or TRBD2 (5 bases each). The length of the CDR3 is 17 residues. The germline gives CDR1 SGHAT, CDR2 FQNNGV. Trimming shortened V by 1 base and J by 0 bases, and 13 bases separated the two germline ends. The CDR3 is CASSLGGKGSSYNEQFF. CDR3 coding DNA: TGTGCCAGCAGCTTAGGTGGGAAGGGGAGCTCCTACAATGAGCAGTTCTTC.

This clonotype was counted a few times. CDR3 coding DNA: TGTGCCAGCATTAAACTAGCGGGAAGCTCCTACGAGCAGTACTTC. Translating gives CASIKLAGSSYEQYF. The chain uses TRBV2 and TRBJ2-7, with 10 bases matching TRBD2. CDR1 and CDR2 (germline): SNHLY, FYNNEI. This CDR3 contains 15 residues. Trimming at V came to 7 bases and at J to 0 bases, leaving 6 bases not matched to a gene. Full variable domain (outside the CDR3, taken from reference TRBV2 and TRBJ2-7): EPEVTQTPSHQVTQMGQEVILRCVPISNHLYFYWYRQILGQKVEFLVSFYNNEISEKSEIFDDQFSVERPDGSNFTLKIRSTKLEDSAMYFCASIKLAGSSYEQYFGPGTRLTVT.